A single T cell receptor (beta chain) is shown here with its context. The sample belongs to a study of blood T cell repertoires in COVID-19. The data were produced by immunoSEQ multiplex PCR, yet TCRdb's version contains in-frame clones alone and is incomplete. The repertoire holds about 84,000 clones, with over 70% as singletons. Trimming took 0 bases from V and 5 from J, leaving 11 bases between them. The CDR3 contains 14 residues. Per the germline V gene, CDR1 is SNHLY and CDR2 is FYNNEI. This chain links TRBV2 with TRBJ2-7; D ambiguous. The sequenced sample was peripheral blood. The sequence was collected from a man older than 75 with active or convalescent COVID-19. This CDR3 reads CASSEATSWDEQYF. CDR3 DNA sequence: TGTGCCAGCAGTGAAGCGACTTCTTGGGACGAGCAGTACTTC.